What follows describes a single T cell receptor beta chain. The data originate from a study of blood T cell repertoires in COVID-19. Study-wide background: In each case, the material was cDNA or gDNA derived from T cells, B-cell-depleted T cells, or PBMCs.

Original data processing: Amplifying reference gene primers gave estimates of nucleated cell counts. The repertoire was sequenced with immunoSEQ multiplex PCR; TCRdb's copy has only in-frame clones and lacks some. V, J and clone size are taken as reported in that table, and D and trimming were inferred from the DNA itself. Among some 44,000 clones listed, about 80% were seen once. CDR1 is SGHNT, CDR2 YENEEA, per germline. There are 15 residues in the CDR3. Unmatched junction bases numbered 10, after V lost 5 bases and J lost 7 bases. The sequenced sample was peripheral blood. The source is a woman aged 55-70 years with acute or convalescent COVID-19. V gene TRBV11-3 combines with J gene TRBJ2-1; TRBD2 matches at 8 bases. CDR3 bases: TGTGCCAGCAGCCCCCCGGGCGGGGGGAAGAATGAGCAGTTCTTC. Its protein product is CASSPPGGGKNEQFF.